These 13 T cell receptor beta chains share one sample of origin, sequenced in a study of PD-1 blockade in classical Hodgkin lymphoma. Here immunoSEQ multiplex PCR was the method, and the copy in TCRdb shows in-frame clones only, minus some. The table lists about 26,000 clones, 82% of them singletons. In every patient, relapse followed autologous stem cell transplantation, while exposure to brentuximab vedotin differed. The sequences come from peripheral blood mononuclear cells (PBMCs), collected before the second cycle of nivolumab. These receptors came from a human donor with classical Hodgkin lymphoma.

Only one count was recorded for this clone. The V gene is TRBV6-5, the J gene TRBJ2-1; the D gene could be TRBD1 or TRBD2 (5 bases each). V was cut by 7 bases and J by 10 bases, with 17 bases left in between. This CDR3 region has 13 residues. Germline V gene lookup returns CDR1 MNHEY and CDR2 SVGAGI. The CDR3 spells CASKSEGLSEQFF. For the CDR3, the DNA is TGTGCCAGCAAGAGTGAGGGGCTCAGCGAGCAGTTCTTC.

DNA of the CDR3: TGTGCCAGCAGGTTGGGGGGGATCACTGAAGCTTTCTTT. This gives the protein CASRLGGITEAFF. The V call is TRBV6-5, the J call TRBJ1-1; D is perhaps TRBD1 (5 bases). CDR1 MNHEY and CDR2 SVGAGI come from the germline V gene. The CDR3 is 13 residues long. Trimming took 6 bases from V and 4 from J, leaving 12 bases between them.

CDR3 in amino acids: CASSLAAPGGNIQYF. CDR3 nucleotides: TGTGCCAGCAGCTTAGCCGCGCCGGGGGGAAACATTCAGTACTTC. The V call is TRBV13, the J call TRBJ2-4; 7 positions match TRBD2. V lost 1 base and J lost 6; bases outside the gene matches: 6. From germline, CDR1 is PRHDT and CDR2 FYEKMQ (reference sequence). The CDR3 consists of 15 residues. Variable domain in full (rest from reference TRBV13 and TRBJ2-4): AAGVIQSPRHLIKEKRETATLKCYPIPRHDTVYWYQQGPGQDPQFLISFYEKMQSDKGSIPDRFSAQQFSDYHSELNMSSLELGDSALYFCASSLAAPGGNIQYFGAGTRLSVL.

The chain couples TRBV5-8 to TRBJ2-7; D gene ambiguous. Per germline, CDR1 SGHTS and CDR2 YDEGEE. This CDR3 region has 11 residues. Trimming left V 3 bases short and J 2 bases short, with 3 bases between. CDR3 in DNA: TGTGCCAGCAGCTCCGCCTACGAGCAGTACTTC. This sequence encodes CASSSAYEQYF. Full variable domain (missing parts from reference TRBV5-8 and TRBJ2-7): EAGVTQSPTHLIKTRGQQATLRCSPISGHTSVYWYQQALGLGLQFLLWYDEGEERNRGNFPPRFSGRQFPNYSSELNVNALELEDSALYLCASSSAYEQYFGPGTRLTVT.

This chain connects TRBV6-1 to TRBJ1-1, with D hard to call. The CDR3 has 11 amino acids. V lost 5 bases and J lost 10, with 11 bases in between. Per germline, CDR1 MNHNS and CDR2 SASEGT. DNA for the CDR3: TGTGCCAGCAGTCAAAGTTCGGGAGCTTTCTTT. It codes for CASSQSSGAFF.

This clone has a single count. This sequence joins TRBV28 and TRBJ2-2, with D perhaps given as TRBD1 or TRBD2 (5 bases each). The CDR3 runs to 16 residues. Germline V gene data show CDR1 as MDHEN and CDR2 as SYDVKM. V shed 5 bases and J shed 5 bases, with 18 bases lying between them. The CDR3 spells CASSLLQAGDTGELFF. For the CDR3, the DNA is TGTGCCAGCAGTCTATTACAGGCCGGGGATACCGGGGAGCTGTTTTTT.

V gene TRBV9 combines with J gene TRBJ1-6; a weak D match, TRBD1 (6 bases). This CDR3 contains 15 residues. CDR1 is SGDLS and CDR2 is YYNGEE in the germline V gene. Between the trimmed V and J ends, which lost 0 bases and 15 bases, there was a span of 19 bases. CDR3 region: CASSVEGQGPSDLHF. CDR3 nucleotide sequence: TGTGCCAGCAGCGTAGAAGGGCAGGGGCCTTCTGACCTCCACTTT.

This clone was seen once. The gene calls are TRBV7-9 and TRBJ1-1; 8 nucleotides agree with TRBD1. This CDR3 is built from 16 residues. Losses at the gene ends were 5 bases for V and 4 bases for J; bases not matched to a gene: 12. Per the germline V gene, CDR1 is SEHNR and CDR2 is FQNEAQ (reference sequence). The CDR3 loop reads CASSLQGADGSTEAFF. The CDR3 DNA follows: TGTGCCAGCAGCCTCCAGGGGGCAGACGGCTCCACTGAAGCTTTCTTT.

V is TRBV12-5 and J is TRBJ1-4; unclear D gene. The V end lost 5 bases, the J end lost 5 bases, and 0 bases lay between the germline ends. This CDR3 contains 10 residues. Germline CDR1 and CDR2: LGHNT and FRNRAP. The DNA for the CDR3 is TGTGCTAGTGGTAATGAAAAACTGTTTTTT. This translates into CASGNEKLFF.

This chain uses TRBV7-8 with TRBJ1-5; D unresolved. In germline, CDR1 is SGHVS, CDR2 FQNEAQ. The CDR3 totals 16 residues. V gave up 6 bases and J gave up 4 bases, with 19 bases separating them. CDR3 nucleotides: TGTGCCAGCAGTCAAAGATCTAGAAACAGAAATCAGCCCCAGCATTTT. It translates to CASSQRSRNRNQPQHF.

This chain links TRBV7-9 with TRBJ1-5, with D perhaps TRBD1 (6 bases). Germline CDR1 reads SEHNR; CDR2 reads FQNEAQ (reference sequence). The CDR3 runs 17 residues. Trimming took off 5 bases at V and 0 bases at J, with 17 bases between the two ends. The CDR3 DNA is TGTGCCAGCAGCCCATCGTGGGGGGCGTATAGCAATCAGCCCCAGCATTTT. Its protein is CASSPSWGAYSNQPQHF.

The rearrangement uses TRBV28 and TRBJ1-6, with 7 bases lining up with TRBD1. The V gene end was trimmed by 5 bases and the J gene end by 12 bases; junction bases not matched to a gene: 13. In germline, CDR1 is MDHEN, CDR2 SYDVKM. The length of the CDR3 is 15 residues. This chain's CDR3 is CASSTGTAPRGPLHF. In nucleotides, the CDR3 is TGTGCCAGCAGTACGGGGACAGCGCCTAGGGGACCCCTCCACTTT.

The chain combines TRBV5-6 with TRBJ1-1; no reliable D call. CDR3 size: 14 residues. Germline V CDR1 and CDR2: SGHDT, YYEEEE. Trimming took off 1 base at V and 4 bases at J, with 11 bases between the two ends. The CDR3 region is CASSLNHGGTEAFF. CDR3 DNA sequence: TGTGCCAGCAGCTTGAACCACGGCGGCACTGAAGCTTTCTTT.